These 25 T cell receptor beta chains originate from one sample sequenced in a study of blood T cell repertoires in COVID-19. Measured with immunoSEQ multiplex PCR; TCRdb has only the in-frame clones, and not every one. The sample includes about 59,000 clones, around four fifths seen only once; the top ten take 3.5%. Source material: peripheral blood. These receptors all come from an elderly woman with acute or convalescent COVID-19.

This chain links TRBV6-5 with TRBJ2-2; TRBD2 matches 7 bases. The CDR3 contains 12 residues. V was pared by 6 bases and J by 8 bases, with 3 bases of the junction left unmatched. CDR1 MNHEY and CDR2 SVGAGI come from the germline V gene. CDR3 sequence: CASSWTRGELFF. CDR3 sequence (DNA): TGTGCCAGCAGCTGGACTAGAGGGGAGCTGTTTTTT.

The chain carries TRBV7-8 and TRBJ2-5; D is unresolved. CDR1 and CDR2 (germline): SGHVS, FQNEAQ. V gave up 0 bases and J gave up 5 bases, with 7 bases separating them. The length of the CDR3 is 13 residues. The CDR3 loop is CASSLAWSETQYF. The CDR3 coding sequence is TGTGCCAGCAGCTTAGCATGGAGCGAGACCCAGTACTTC.

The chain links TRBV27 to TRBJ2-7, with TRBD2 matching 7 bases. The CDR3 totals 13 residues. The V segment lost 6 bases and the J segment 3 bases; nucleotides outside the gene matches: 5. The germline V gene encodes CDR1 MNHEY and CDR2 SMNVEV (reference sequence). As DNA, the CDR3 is TGTGCCAGCAGGCGGGAGCAAAGCTACGAGCAGTACTTC. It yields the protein CASRREQSYEQYF.

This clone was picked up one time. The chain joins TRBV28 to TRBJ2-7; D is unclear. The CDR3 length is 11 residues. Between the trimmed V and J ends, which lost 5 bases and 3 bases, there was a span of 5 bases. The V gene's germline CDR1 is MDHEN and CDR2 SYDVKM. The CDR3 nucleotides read TGTGCCAGCAGTCCAAACTACGAGCAGTACTTC. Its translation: CASSPNYEQYF. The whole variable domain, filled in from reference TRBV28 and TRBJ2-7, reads DVKVTQSSRYLVKRTGEKVFLECVQDMDHENMFWYRQDPGLGLRLIYFSYDVKMKEKGDIPEGYSVSREKKERFSLILESASTNQTSMYLCASSPNYEQYFGPGTRLTVT.

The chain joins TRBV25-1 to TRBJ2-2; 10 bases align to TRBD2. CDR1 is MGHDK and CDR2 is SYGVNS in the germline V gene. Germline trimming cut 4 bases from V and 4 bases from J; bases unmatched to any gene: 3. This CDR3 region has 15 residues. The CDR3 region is CASSATSGFTGELFF. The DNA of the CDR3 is TGTGCCAGCAGTGCGACTAGCGGGTTCACCGGGGAGCTGTTTTTT.

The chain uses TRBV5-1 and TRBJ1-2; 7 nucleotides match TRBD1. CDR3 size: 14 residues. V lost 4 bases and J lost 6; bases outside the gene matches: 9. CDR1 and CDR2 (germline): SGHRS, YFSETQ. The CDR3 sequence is CASSIGQARDGYTF. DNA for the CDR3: TGCGCCAGCAGCATCGGACAGGCCCGGGATGGCTACACCTTC.

CDR3 protein: CASTSVFAQGGTGELFF. CDR3 DNA sequence: TGTGCCAGCACCTCCGTCTTCGCACAGGGTGGAACCGGGGAGCTGTTTTTT. V usage is TRBV7-9 and J usage is TRBJ2-2; D is perhaps TRBD1 (6 bases). CDR1 is SEHNR, CDR2 FQNEAQ, per germline (reference sequence). V lost 7 bases and J 5 bases, leaving 23 bases between the germline ends. The CDR3 totals 17 residues.

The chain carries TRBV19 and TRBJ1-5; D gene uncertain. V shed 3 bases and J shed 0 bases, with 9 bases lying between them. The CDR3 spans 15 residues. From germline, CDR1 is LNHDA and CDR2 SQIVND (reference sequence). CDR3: CASSIRSASNQPQHF. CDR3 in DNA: TGTGCCAGTAGTATCAGGTCAGCTAGCAATCAGCCCCAGCATTTT.

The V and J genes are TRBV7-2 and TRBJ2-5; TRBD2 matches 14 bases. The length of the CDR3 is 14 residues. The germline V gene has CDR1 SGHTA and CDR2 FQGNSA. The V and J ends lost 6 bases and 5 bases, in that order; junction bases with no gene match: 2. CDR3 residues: CASSRLAGGETQYF. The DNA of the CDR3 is TGTGCCAGCAGTCGACTAGCGGGGGGGGAGACCCAGTACTTC.

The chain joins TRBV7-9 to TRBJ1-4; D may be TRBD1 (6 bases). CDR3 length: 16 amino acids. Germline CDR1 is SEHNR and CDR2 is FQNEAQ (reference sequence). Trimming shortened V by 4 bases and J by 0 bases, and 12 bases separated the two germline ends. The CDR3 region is CASSSGTHTTNEKLFF. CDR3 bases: TGTGCCAGCAGCTCCGGGACACACACAACTAATGAAAAACTGTTTTTT. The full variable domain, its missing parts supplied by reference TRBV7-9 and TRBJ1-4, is DTGVSQNPRHKITKRGQNVTFRCDPISEHNRLYWYRQTLGQGPEFLTYFQNEAQLEKSRLLSDRFSAERPKGSFSTLEIQRTEQGDSAMYLCASSSGTHTTNEKLFFGSGTQLSVL.

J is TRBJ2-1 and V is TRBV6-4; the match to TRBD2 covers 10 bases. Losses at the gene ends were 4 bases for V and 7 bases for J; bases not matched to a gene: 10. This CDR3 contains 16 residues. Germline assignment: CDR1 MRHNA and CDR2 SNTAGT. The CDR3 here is CASSGLSGRADNEQFF. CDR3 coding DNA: TGTGCCAGCAGTGGATTAAGCGGGAGGGCCGATAATGAGCAGTTCTTC.

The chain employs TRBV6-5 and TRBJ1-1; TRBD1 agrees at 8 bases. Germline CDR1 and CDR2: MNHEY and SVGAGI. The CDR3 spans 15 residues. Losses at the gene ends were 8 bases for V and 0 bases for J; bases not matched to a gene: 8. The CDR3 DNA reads TGTGCCAGCTACGAACAGGGGGGTTTGAACACTGAAGCTTTCTTT. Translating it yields CASYEQGGLNTEAFF.

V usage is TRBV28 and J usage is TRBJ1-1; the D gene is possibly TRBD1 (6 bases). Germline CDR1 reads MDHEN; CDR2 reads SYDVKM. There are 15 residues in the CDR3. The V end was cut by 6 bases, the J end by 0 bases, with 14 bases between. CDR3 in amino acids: CASSLGGAVNTEAFF. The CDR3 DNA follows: TGTGCCAGCAGCTTAGGGGGGGCGGTGAACACTGAAGCTTTCTTT.

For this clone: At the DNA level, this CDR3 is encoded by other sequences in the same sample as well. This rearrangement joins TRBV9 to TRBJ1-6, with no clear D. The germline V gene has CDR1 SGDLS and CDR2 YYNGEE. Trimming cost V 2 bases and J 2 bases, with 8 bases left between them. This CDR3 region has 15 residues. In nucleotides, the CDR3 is TGTGCCAGCAGCGTGGCCGGGGCCTATAATTCACCCCTCCACTTT. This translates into CASSVAGAYNSPLHF.

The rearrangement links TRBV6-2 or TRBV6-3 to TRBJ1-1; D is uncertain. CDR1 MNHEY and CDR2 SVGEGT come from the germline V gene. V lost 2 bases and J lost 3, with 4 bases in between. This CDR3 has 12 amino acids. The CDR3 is CASSYPDTEAFF. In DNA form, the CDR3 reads TGTGCCAGCAGTTACCCTGACACTGAAGCTTTCTTT.

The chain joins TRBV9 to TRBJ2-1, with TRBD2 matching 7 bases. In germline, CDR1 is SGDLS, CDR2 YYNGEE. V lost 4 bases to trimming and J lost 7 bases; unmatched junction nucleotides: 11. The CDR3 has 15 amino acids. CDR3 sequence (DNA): TGTGCCAGCAGCACGGGGGGACTAAGTGTTAATGAGCAGTTCTTC. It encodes CASSTGGLSVNEQFF.

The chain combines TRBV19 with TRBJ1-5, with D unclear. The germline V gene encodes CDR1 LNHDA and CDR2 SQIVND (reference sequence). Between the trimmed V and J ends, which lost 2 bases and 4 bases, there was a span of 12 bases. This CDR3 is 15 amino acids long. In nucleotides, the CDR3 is TGTGCCAGTAGTATAACGGTTGGGGAGAATCAGCCCCAGCATTTT. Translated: CASSITVGENQPQHF.

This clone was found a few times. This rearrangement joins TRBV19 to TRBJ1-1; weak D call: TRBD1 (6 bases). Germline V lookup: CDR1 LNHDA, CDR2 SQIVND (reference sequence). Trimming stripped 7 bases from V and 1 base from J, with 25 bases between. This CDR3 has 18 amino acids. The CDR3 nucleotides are TGTGCCAGTACCCTCCGGGGAGGGGGTGTGGGGGAGAACACTGAAGCTTTCTTT. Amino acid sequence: CASTLRGGGVGENTEAFF.

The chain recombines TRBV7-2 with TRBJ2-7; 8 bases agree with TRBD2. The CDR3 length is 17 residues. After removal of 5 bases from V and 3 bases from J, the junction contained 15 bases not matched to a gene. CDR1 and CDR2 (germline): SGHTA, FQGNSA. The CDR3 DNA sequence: TGTGCCAGCAGCCTACGGAGGGCGGGAGGCGGGAGCTACGAGCAGTACTTC. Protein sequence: CASSLRRAGGGSYEQYF.

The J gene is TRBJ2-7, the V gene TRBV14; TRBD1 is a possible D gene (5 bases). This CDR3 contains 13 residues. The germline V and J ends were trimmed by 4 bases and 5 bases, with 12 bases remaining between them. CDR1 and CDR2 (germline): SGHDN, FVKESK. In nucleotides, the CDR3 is TGTGCCAGCAGCCGACAGTTCCCCCACGAGCAGTACTTC. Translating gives CASSRQFPHEQYF.

The DNA of the CDR3 is TGTGCCAGTAGTATAGATAAGACCGGGGTCCAGTACTTC. Translation gives CASSIDKTGVQYF. V usage is TRBV19 and J usage is TRBJ2-4, with a possible D match to TRBD2 (5 bases). Looked up from germline, CDR1 is LNHDA and CDR2 is SQIVND (reference sequence). V was trimmed by 0 bases and J by 13 bases, leaving 13 bases between them. The CDR3 totals 13 residues.

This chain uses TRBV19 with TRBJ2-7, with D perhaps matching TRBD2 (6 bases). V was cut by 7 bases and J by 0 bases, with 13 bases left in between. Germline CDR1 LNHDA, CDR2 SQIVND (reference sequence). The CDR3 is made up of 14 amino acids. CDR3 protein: CASMRDGSSYEQYF. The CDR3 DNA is TGTGCCAGTATGCGGGACGGCAGCTCCTACGAGCAGTACTTC.

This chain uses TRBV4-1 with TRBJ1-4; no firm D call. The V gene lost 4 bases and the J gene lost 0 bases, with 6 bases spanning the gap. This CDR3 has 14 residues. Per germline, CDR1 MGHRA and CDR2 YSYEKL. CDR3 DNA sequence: TGCGCCAGCAGCCCTACTGCAACTAATGAAAAACTGTTTTTT. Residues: CASSPTATNEKLFF.

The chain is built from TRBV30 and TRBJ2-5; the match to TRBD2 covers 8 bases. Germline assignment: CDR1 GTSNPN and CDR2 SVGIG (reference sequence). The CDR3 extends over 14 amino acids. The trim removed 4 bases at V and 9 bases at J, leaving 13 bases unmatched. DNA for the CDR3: TGTGCCTGGAAGGCCGCGGGGGGTCCCGGGGCCCAGTACTTC. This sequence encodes CAWKAAGGPGAQYF.

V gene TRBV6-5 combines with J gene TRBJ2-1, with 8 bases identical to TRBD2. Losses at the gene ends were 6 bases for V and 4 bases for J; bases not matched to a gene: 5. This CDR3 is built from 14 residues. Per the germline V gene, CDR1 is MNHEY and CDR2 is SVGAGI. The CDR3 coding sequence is TGTGCCAGCAGAACTAGCGGAGGGTACAATGAGCAGTTCTTC. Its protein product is CASRTSGGYNEQFF.